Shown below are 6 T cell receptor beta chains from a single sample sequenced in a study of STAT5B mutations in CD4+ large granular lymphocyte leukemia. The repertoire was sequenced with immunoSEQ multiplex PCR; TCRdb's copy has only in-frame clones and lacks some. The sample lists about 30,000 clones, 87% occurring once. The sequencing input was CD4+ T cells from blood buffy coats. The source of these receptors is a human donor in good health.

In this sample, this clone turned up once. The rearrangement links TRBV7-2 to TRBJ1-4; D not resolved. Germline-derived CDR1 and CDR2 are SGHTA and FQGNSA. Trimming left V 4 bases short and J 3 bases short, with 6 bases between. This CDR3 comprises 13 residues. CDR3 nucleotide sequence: TGTGCCAGCAGCTCCTCCTCTAATGAAAAACTGTTTTTT. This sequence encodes CASSSSSNEKLFF.

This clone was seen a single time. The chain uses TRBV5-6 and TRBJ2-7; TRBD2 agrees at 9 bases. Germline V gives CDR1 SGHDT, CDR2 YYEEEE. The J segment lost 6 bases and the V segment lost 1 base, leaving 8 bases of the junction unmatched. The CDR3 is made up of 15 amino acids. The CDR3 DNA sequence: TGTGCCAGCAGCTTGCCAGGCGGGAGGGCTTCCGAGCAGTACTTC. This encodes CASSLPGGRASEQYF.

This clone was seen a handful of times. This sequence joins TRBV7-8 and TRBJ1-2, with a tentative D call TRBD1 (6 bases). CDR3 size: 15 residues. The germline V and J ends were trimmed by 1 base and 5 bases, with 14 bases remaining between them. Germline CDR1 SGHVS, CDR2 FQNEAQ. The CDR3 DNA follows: TGTGCCAGCAGCTTAGGACGCAACAGGGCTTATGGCTACACCTTC. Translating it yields CASSLGRNRAYGYTF.

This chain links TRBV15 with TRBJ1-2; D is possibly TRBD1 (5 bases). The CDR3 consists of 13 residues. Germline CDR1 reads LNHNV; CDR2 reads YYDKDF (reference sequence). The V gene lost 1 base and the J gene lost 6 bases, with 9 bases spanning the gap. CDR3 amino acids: CATSRGEGDGYTF. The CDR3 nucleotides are TGTGCCACCAGCAGAGGGGAAGGGGATGGCTACACCTTC.

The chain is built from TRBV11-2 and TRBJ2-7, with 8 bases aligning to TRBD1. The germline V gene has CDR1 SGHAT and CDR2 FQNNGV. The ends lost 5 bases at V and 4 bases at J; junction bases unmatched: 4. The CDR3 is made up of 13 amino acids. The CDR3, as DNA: TGTGCCAGCAGCAAGGGACAGGAATACGAGCAGTACTTC. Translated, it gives CASSKGQEYEQYF. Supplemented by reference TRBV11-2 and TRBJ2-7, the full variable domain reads EAGVAQSPRYKIIEKRQSVAFWCNPISGHATLYWYQQILGQGPKLLIQFQNNGVVDDSQLPKDRFSAERLKGVDSTLKIQPAKLEDSAVYLCASSKGQEYEQYFGPGTRLTVT.

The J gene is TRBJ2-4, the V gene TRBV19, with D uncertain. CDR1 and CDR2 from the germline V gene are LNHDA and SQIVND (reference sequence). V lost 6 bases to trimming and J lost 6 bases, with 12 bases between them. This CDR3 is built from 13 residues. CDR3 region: CASSASIRNIQYF. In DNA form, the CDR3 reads TGTGCCAGTAGCGCCTCCATTCGAAACATTCAGTACTTC.